What follows is one T cell receptor (beta chain) and its context. Antigen unknown. These data belong to a study of blood T cells in healthy people across ages. The people who gave samples were healthy Caucasians from Russia, aged roughly 6 to 100. Alongside a J-beta primer mix, a sample-barcoded 5' primer served in a second PCR lasting about 6 to 12 cycles. The yield of each sample was at least 2.5 million CDR3-containing paired-end reads. Via MiXCR, TCRdb re-called the 5' RACE reads, giving one row per CDR3 protein. The sample records about 1.4 million distinct CDR3 sequences, around 59% being singletons. Notes on the study in general: Changes seen in expanded clonotypes were possibly confounded by donor CMV status left unknown. Relative to aged donors, long-lived donors carried more naive CD4+ cells and displayed higher diversity.

The CDR3 is 15 residues long. Germline V CDR1 and CDR2: DFQATT, SNEGSKA (reference sequence). Sequencing was carried out using blood. This chain links TRBV20-1 with TRBJ2-1, with D possibly matching TRBD2 (5 bases). The DNA end lines up better with TRBJ2-7; the J call may be wrong. The clonotype comes from a man aged 18 to 29 in good health. CDR3 protein: CSARDRGSSYNEQYF. The CDR3 region has the DNA TGCAGTGCTAGAGATCGTGGGAGCTCCTACAATGAGCAGTACTTC.